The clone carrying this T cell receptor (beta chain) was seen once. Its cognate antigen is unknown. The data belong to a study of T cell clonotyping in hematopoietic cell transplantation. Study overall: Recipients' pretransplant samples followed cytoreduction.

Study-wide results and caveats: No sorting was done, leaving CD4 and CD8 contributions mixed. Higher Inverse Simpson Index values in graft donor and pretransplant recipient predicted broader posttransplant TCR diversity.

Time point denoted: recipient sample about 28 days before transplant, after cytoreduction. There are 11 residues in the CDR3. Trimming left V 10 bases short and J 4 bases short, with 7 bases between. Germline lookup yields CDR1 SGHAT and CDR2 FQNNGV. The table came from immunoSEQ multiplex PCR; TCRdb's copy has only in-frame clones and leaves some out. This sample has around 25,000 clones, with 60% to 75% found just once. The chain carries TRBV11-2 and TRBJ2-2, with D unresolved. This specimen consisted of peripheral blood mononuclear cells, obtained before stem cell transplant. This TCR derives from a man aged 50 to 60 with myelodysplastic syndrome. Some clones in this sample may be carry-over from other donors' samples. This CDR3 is CATARTGELFF. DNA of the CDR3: TGTGCCACCGCCCGCACCGGGGAGCTGTTTTTT.